The sequence of this T cell receptor beta chain was determined in a study of OX40 agonist ivuxolimab in advanced cancers. Germline trimming cut 3 bases from V and 6 bases from J; bases unmatched to any gene: 7. From germline, CDR1 is ENHRY and CDR2 SYGVKD. CDR3 length: 15 residues. Generated by immunoSEQ multiplex PCR, the TCRdb table keeps only in-frame clones and is missing some. The sample consists of some 67,000 clones, 85% of them appearing once. The clonotype comes from an adult with an advanced solid tumor such as melanoma, head and neck, liver or kidney cancer. The sequences come from CD4+ or CD8+ T cells sorted from blood, collected in a trial of the OX40 agonist ivuxolimab. This chain uses TRBV10-3 with TRBJ2-2; 7 nucleotides match TRBD1. CDR3 sequence (DNA): TGTGCCATCAGTGATGGGTCAGGGGGAGCCGGGGAGCTGTTTTTT. It translates to CAISDGSGGAGELFF.